These 23 T cell receptor beta chains share one sample of origin, sequenced in a study of T-cell reconstitution after alpha-beta-depleted transplantation in children. Unique molecular identifiers were incorporated during preparation of the TCRbeta library. In TCRdb, the PCR reads were re-called with MiXCR into one record per CDR3 protein. The table lists 200,000 to 250,000 distinct CDR3 sequences, about a tenth of them singletons, with about 28% in the top ten. The source was PBMCs, collected before TCRalphabeta/CD19-depleted stem cell transplant. The receptors were gathered from a child under two years old with acute myeloid leukemia, due to receive a stem cell transplant.

This clonotype was observed at least ten times. The V gene is TRBV7-6, the J gene TRBJ2-2; unclear D gene. Germline V gene data show CDR1 as SGHVS and CDR2 as FNYEAQ. The CDR3 extends over 12 amino acids. Trimming removed 10 bases at V and 6 bases at J, with 12 bases between. The CDR3 sequence: CATSTDAGELFF. The CDR3 nucleotides read TGTGCCACCTCCACAGACGCCGGGGAGCTGTTTTTT.

This clonotype was found many times. This chain links TRBV6-2 or TRBV6-3 with TRBJ1-1; D gene uncertain. The CDR3 is 12 residues long. With 2 bases removed from V and 3 bases from J, the gap between germline ends came to 4 bases. Per the germline V gene, CDR1 is MNHEY and CDR2 is SVGEGT. CDR3 residues: CASSYPDTEAFF. The CDR3 nucleotides read TGTGCCAGCAGTTACCCAGACACTGAAGCTTTCTTT.

At least ten counts were recorded for this clonotype. The rearrangement links TRBV5-1 to TRBJ1-4, with TRBD1 identical over 11 bases. V dropped 4 bases and J dropped 3; count of bases not matched to a gene: 2. CDR1 and CDR2 from the germline V gene are SGHRS and YFSETQ. This CDR3 is built from 15 residues. CDR3 sequence (DNA): TGCGCCAGCAGCGGACAGGGGGCTCCTAATGAAAAACTGTTTTTT. Amino acid sequence: CASSGQGAPNEKLFF. Variable domain in full (rest from reference TRBV5-1 and TRBJ1-4): KAGVTQTPRYLIKTRGQQVTLSCSPISGHRSVSWYQQTPGQGLQFLFEYFSETQRNKGNFPGRFSGRQFSNSRSEMNVSTLELGDSALYLCASSGQGAPNEKLFFGSGTQLSVL.

This clonotype has ten or more counts. The chain combines TRBV2 with TRBJ1-2, with D possibly being TRBD1 (6 bases). Germline V lookup: CDR1 SNHLY, CDR2 FYNNEI. The CDR3 is made up of 14 amino acids. V lost 6 bases to trimming and J lost 0 bases, with 11 bases between them. The CDR3 reads CASSPDRANYGYTF. As DNA, the CDR3 is TGTGCCAGCAGCCCGGACAGAGCTAACTATGGCTACACCTTC.

In its sample, this clonotype was seen many times. This sequence joins TRBV5-1 and TRBJ1-2, with D perhaps TRBD1 (6 bases). CDR1 and CDR2 from the germline V gene are SGHRS and YFSETQ. Between the trimmed V and J ends, which lost 4 bases and 7 bases, there was a span of 17 bases. The CDR3 is made up of 14 amino acids. The CDR3 DNA sequence: TGCGCCAGCAGCCAAGAAGGGGGGCCAGGTGGCTACACCTTC. It encodes CASSQEGGPGGYTF.

This clonotype was detected ten times or more. This rearrangement joins TRBV20-1 to TRBJ1-1; D remains ambiguous. The CDR3 covers 10 residues. Trimming left V 4 bases short and J 4 bases short, with 4 bases between. Germline assignment: CDR1 DFQATT and CDR2 SNEGSKA (reference sequence). CDR3 in DNA: TGCAGTGCTAAGGGCACTGAAGCTTTCTTT. Protein: CSAKGTEAFF.

This clonotype was seen at least ten times. The V gene is TRBV12-3 or TRBV12-4, the J gene TRBJ2-7; no firm D call. V lost 2 bases, J lost 6 bases, and 11 bases lay in between. The CDR3 sequence is 13 residues long. For the CDR3, the DNA is TGTGCCAGCAGTTTACATTGGTTCGGCGAGCAGTACTTC. The encoded protein is CASSLHWFGEQYF.

Ten or more counts support this clonotype. V usage is TRBV5-1 and J usage is TRBJ2-7, with D possibly being TRBD1 or TRBD2 (5 bases each). The germline CDR1 and CDR2 sequences are SGHRS and YFSETQ. V was shortened by 7 bases and J by 6 bases, with 14 bases between the two germline ends. The CDR3 spans 12 residues. CDR3 protein: CASRQGEGEQYF. In DNA form, the CDR3 reads TGCGCCAGCCGCCAGGGAGAGGGCGAGCAGTACTTC.

This clonotype occurred many times. This sequence joins TRBV10-3 and TRBJ2-1, with D maybe TRBD2 (5 bases). Trimming cost V 8 bases and J 2 bases, with 19 bases left between them. Germline CDR1 ENHRY, CDR2 SYGVKD. The CDR3 loop spans 16 amino acids. The CDR3 is CAIGSMEDSAYNEQFF. The CDR3 nucleotides are TGTGCCATCGGCAGCATGGAGGACTCTGCCTACAATGAGCAGTTCTTC.

The rearrangement uses TRBV28 and TRBJ2-1; 9 bases match TRBD1. The CDR3 extends over 18 amino acids. CDR1 and CDR2 (germline): MDHEN, SYDVKM. V lost 2 bases, J lost 6 bases, and 14 bases stayed unmatched. The CDR3 DNA sequence: TGTGCCAGCAGTTTAGCCGGACAGGGGAAGGGGCCCTCCAATGAGCAGTTCTTC. It codes for CASSLAGQGKGPSNEQFF.

The chain links TRBV3-1 to TRBJ2-2; D not certain. The V gene's germline CDR1 is LGHDT and CDR2 YNNKEL (reference sequence). The CDR3 length is 13 residues. Between the trimmed V and J ends, which lost 4 bases and 6 bases, there was a span of 9 bases. CDR3 loop: CASSRLSSGELFF. The CDR3 nucleotides are TGTGCCAGCAGCCGGCTAAGTTCCGGGGAGCTGTTTTTT.

This clonotype was seen repeatedly, ten times or more. The gene calls are TRBV11-2 and TRBJ2-6; no definite D call. Germline V lookup: CDR1 SGHAT, CDR2 FQNNGV. Trimming removed 0 bases at V and 0 bases at J, with 12 bases between. CDR3 length equals 18 residues. CDR3 DNA sequence: TGTGCCAGCAGCTTAGACCCCAATCCGGTCTCTGGGGCCAACGTCCTGACTTTC. It is translated as CASSLDPNPVSGANVLTF.

This clonotype was found many times. The chain recombines TRBV7-8 with TRBJ2-7; 7 nucleotides align to TRBD1. This CDR3 has 14 residues. Unmatched junction bases numbered 8, after V lost 6 bases and J lost 3 bases. Germline V CDR1 and CDR2: SGHVS, FQNEAQ. CDR3 protein: CASSLTGVLYEQYF. Written as DNA, the CDR3 is TGTGCCAGCAGTCTCACAGGGGTGCTCTACGAGCAGTACTTC. The full variable domain, its missing parts supplied by reference TRBV7-8 and TRBJ2-7, is GAGVSQSPRYKVAKRGQDVALRCDPISGHVSLFWYQQALGQGPEFLTYFQNEAQLDKSGLPSDRFFAERPEGSVSTLKIQRTQQEDSAVYLCASSLTGVLYEQYFGPGTRLTVT.

At least ten counts were recorded for this clonotype. V is TRBV18 and J is TRBJ2-7, with D possibly TRBD1 on 7 matching bases. CDR3 length equals 16 residues. V gave up 6 bases and J gave up 5 bases, with 23 bases separating them. CDR1 and CDR2 from the germline V gene are KGHSH and LQKENI. CDR3 protein: CASSSYSGQAGNEQYF. The CDR3 nucleotides are TGTGCCAGCTCGTCCTACTCCGGACAGGCGGGAAACGAGCAGTACTTC.

This clonotype was detected many times. V gene TRBV28 combines with J gene TRBJ2-2; TRBD1 aligns across 11 bases. Germline CDR1 and CDR2: MDHEN and SYDVKM. Trimming removed 3 bases from V and 6 bases from J; junction bases left unmatched: 3. The CDR3 sequence is 15 residues long. The CDR3 DNA sequence: TGTGCCAGCAGTTTGCCGGGACAGGGGGCCGGGGAGCTGTTTTTT. Translation gives CASSLPGQGAGELFF.

This clonotype occurred many times. The chain is built from TRBV20-1 and TRBJ1-2, with D perhaps matching TRBD1 (6 bases). With 0 bases removed from V and 9 bases from J, the gap between germline ends came to 23 bases. Germline CDR1 reads DFQATT; CDR2 reads SNEGSKA (reference sequence). This CDR3 has 16 amino acids. CDR3 nucleotides: TGCAGTGCTAGAGATCGGGACACCTACCTCGGCATCCGCTACACCTTC. Encoded protein: CSARDRDTYLGIRYTF.

This clonotype showed up just once. A much larger clone is a single base away; this may be a read error. The chain has TRBV6-2 or TRBV6-3 and TRBJ1-2; the D is unclear. Germline CDR1 reads MNHEY; CDR2 reads SVGEGT. The CDR3 covers 13 residues. The CDR3 region has the DNA TGTGCCAGCAGTCCTACAATTAACCATGGCTACACCTTC. Amino acid sequence: CASSPTINHGYTF.

This clonotype has ten or more counts. The chain combines TRBV12-3 or TRBV12-4 with TRBJ2-5, with a possible D match to TRBD2 (6 bases). This CDR3 spans 16 amino acids. Trimming shortened V by 6 bases and J by 5 bases, and 22 bases separated the two germline ends. The CDR3 sequence: CASSPNRGGTQETQYF. CDR3 DNA sequence: TGTGCCAGCAGCCCCAATAGGGGCGGGACCCAGGAGACCCAGTACTTC.

This clonotype has at least ten counts. This chain uses TRBV28 with TRBJ2-1, with a weak D call TRBD1 (6 bases). Germline V lookup: CDR1 MDHEN, CDR2 SYDVKM. This CDR3 contains 13 residues. V lost 2 bases, J lost 13 bases, and 15 bases lay in between. The CDR3 loop reads CASSLIRGTRQFF. The CDR3, as DNA: TGTGCCAGCAGTTTAATTAGGGGGACCCGCCAGTTCTTC.

The chain joins TRBV5-1 to TRBJ2-7; D uncertain. There are 12 residues in the CDR3. CDR1 is SGHRS, CDR2 YFSETQ, per germline. With 4 bases removed from V and 5 bases from J, the gap between germline ends came to 10 bases. The CDR3 is CASSLGRNEQYF. The CDR3 nucleotides read TGCGCCAGCAGCCTAGGCCGGAACGAGCAGTACTTC.

This clonotype appeared many times. The chain recombines TRBV7-9 with TRBJ2-3, with 8 nucleotides matching TRBD2. Germline CDR1 and CDR2: SEHNR and FQNEAQ (reference sequence). J lost 5 bases, V lost 3 bases, and 1 base had no gene match. The CDR3 has 13 residues. The CDR3 region is CASSFLAGDTQYF. CDR3 sequence (DNA): TGTGCCAGCAGCTTCCTAGCGGGAGATACGCAGTATTTT.

Many counts were recorded for this clonotype. The rearrangement uses TRBV5-1 and TRBJ2-1, with D unresolved. V lost 2 bases and J lost 7, with 16 bases in between. There are 15 residues in the CDR3. Germline CDR1 SGHRS, CDR2 YFSETQ. CDR3 sequence: CASSLIGFPRNEQFF. The CDR3 DNA reads TGCGCCAGCAGCTTAATAGGTTTTCCAAGGAATGAGCAGTTCTTC.

The rearrangement links TRBV4-2 to TRBJ2-2; 8 positions agree with TRBD2. Per the germline V gene, CDR1 is LGHNA and CDR2 is YNFKEQ. Unmatched junction bases numbered 6, after V lost 8 bases and J lost 4 bases. The CDR3 has 14 residues. The CDR3, as DNA: TGTGCCAGCTCGGGAGGGCGGATCACCGGGGAGCTGTTTTTT. Translation: CASSGGRITGELFF.